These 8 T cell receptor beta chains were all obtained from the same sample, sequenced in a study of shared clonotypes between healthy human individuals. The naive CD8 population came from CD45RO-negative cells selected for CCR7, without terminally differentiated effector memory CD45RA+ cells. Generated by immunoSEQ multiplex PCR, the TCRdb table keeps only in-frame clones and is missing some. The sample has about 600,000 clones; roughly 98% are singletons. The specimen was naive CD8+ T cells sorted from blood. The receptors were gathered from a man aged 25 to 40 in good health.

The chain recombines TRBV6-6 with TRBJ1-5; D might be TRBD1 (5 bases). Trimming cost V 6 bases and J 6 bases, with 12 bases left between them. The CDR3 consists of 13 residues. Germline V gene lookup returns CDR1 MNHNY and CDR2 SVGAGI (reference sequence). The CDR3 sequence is CASRQTGGQPQHF. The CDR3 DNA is TGTGCCAGCAGACAAACGGGGGGTCAGCCCCAGCATTTT.

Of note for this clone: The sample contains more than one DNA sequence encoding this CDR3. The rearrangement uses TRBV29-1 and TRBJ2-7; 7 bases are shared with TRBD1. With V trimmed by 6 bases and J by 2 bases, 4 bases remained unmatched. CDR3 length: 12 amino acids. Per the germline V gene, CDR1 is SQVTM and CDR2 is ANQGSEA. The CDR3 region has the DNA TGCAGCGTAGGGACAGCCACCTACGAGCAGTACTTC. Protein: CSVGTATYEQYF.

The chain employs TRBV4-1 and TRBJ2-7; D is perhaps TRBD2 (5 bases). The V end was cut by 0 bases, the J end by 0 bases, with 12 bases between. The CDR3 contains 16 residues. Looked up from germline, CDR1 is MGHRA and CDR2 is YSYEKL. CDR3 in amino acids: CASSQDPRAGSYEQYF. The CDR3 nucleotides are TGCGCCAGCAGCCAAGATCCGCGGGCCGGCTCCTACGAGCAGTACTTC.

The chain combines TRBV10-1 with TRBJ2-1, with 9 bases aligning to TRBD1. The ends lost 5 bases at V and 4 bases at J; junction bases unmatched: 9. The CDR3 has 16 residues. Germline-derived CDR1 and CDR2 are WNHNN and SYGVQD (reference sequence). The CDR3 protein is CASSLRRTGVYNEQFF. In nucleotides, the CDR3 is TGCGCCAGCAGTTTACGAAGGACAGGGGTTTACAATGAGCAGTTCTTC.

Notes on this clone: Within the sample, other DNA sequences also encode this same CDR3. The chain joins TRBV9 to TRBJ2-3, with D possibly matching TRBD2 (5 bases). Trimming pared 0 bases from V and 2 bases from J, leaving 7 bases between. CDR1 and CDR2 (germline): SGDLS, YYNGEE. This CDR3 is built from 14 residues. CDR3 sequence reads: CASSVEGVTDTQYF. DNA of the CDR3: TGTGCCAGCAGCGTAGAGGGAGTCACAGATACGCAGTATTTT.

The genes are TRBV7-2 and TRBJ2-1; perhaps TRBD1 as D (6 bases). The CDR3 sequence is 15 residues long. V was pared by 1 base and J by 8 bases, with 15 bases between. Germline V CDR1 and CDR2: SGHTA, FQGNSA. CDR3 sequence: CASSLEDRPFDEQFF. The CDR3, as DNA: TGTGCCAGCAGCTTAGAAGACAGGCCTTTTGATGAGCAGTTCTTC.

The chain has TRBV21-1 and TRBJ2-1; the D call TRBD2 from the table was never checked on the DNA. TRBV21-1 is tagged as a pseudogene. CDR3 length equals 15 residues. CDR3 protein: CARDKGRDSDNEQFF. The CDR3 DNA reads TGTGCCAGGGATAAAGGGCGGGATAGTGATAATGAGCAGTTCTTC.

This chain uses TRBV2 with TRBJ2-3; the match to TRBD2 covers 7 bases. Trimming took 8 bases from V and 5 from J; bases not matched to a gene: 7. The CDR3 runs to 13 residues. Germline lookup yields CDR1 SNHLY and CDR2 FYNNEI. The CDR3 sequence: CASPGLEIDTQYF. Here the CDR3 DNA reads TGTGCCAGCCCCGGACTAGAAATAGATACGCAGTATTTT.